Presented here are 2 T cell receptor beta chains from one specimen sequenced in a study of CD8 T cells in ankylosing spondylitis (dated by TCRdb to about 2017). The receptor library was made with 5' RACE. Sequencing took place on an Illumina HiSeq 2500. TCRdb reprocessing: public reads trimmed at Q25 with fastp, clones called with MiXCR, in-frame beta chains kept. Rows matching on CDR3 protein sequence are summarized as one entry with the most common DNA and genes. This sample holds about 130,000 distinct CDR3 sequences; more than 5.5% were observed only once. The top ten clones comprise 9.5% to 15% of the sample. The sequencing sample was made of blood, either unsorted or a sorted T cell fraction (not recorded which). The source of these receptors is a female donor with ankylosing spondylitis or in good health (not recorded which).

This clonotype was counted ten times or more. The chain is built from TRBV27 and TRBJ1-5, with 11 bases lining up with TRBD1. Germline V gives CDR1 MNHEY, CDR2 SMNVEV (reference sequence). The CDR3 is made up of 19 amino acids. With V trimmed by 3 bases and J by 7 bases, 17 bases remained unmatched. This CDR3 reads CASSLPSRGGTGGKQPQHF. CDR3 nucleotide sequence: TGTGCCAGCAGTTTGCCGTCTCGGGGCGGGACAGGGGGTAAGCAGCCCCAGCATTTT.

In its sample, this clonotype was seen many times. The J gene is TRBJ2-3, the V gene TRBV20-1; D is undetermined. The V and J ends lost 3 bases and 0 bases respectively, with 13 bases between them. Per germline, CDR1 DFQATT and CDR2 SNEGSKA (reference sequence). The length of the CDR3 is 15 residues. CDR3 coding DNA: TGCAGTGCTAGTGCCGCATTAACTAGCACAGATACGCAGTATTTT. As protein: CSASAALTSTDTQYF.